This T cell receptor beta chain originates from a study of cytomegalovirus exposure and HLA in healthy donors. PCR used 60 Vbeta primers and 13 Jbeta primers. TCRdb's table, derived via immunoSEQ multiplex PCR, lists solely in-frame clones and lacks some. The sample consists of some 160,000 clones, over 60% of them appearing once. Healthy bone marrow donors supplied every sample. Study-wide points: Analyzed later, most CMV-associated TCR beta chains appeared HLA-restricted. Productive rates of about 87% or about 30% were seen for most TCR beta V segments in an earlier analysis. Later analysis reportedly placed an Asian-associated ancestry cluster below the roughly 640-donor mean in N-insertions.

Germline assignment: CDR1 SEHNR and CDR2 FQNEAQ (reference sequence). The junction had 6 bases not matched to a gene; V was cut back by 5 bases and J by 4 bases. The CDR3 consists of 15 residues. About this clone itself: Its antigen is unidentified.

This receptor was obtained from a young woman in good health and CMV-seronegative. This chain connects TRBV7-9 to TRBJ1-1; TRBD1 aligns across 11 bases. The sequenced sample was PBMCs. The CDR3 here is CASSKTGTGGTEAFF. The DNA of the CDR3 is TGTGCCAGCAGCAAAACGGGGACAGGGGGCACTGAAGCTTTCTTT.